Shown below are 30 T cell receptor beta chains from a single sample sequenced in a study of T-cell reconstitution after alpha-beta-depleted transplantation in children. The TCRbeta library incorporated unique molecular identifiers. TCRdb recomputed calls from the PCR reads with MiXCR, one row per CDR3 protein. The table records almost 600,000 distinct CDR3 sequences, roughly 30% of them present only once. The sequencing used PBMCs, collected before TCRalphabeta/CD19-depleted stem cell transplant. These receptors were collected from a boy younger than two with Wiskott-Aldrich syndrome, due to receive a stem cell transplant.

In this sample, this clonotype turned up a few times. The rearrangement joins TRBV5-1 to TRBJ1-1; 8 nucleotides match TRBD1. The germline CDR1 and CDR2 sequences are SGHRS and YFSETQ. The junction had 6 bases not matched to a gene; V was cut back by 7 bases and J by 4 bases. The CDR3 consists of 13 residues. CDR3 in amino acids: CASGPTGGTEAFF. In DNA, the CDR3 is TGCGCCAGCGGACCAACAGGGGGCACTGAAGCTTTCTTT.

The chain couples TRBV13 to TRBJ1-2; TRBD1 aligns across 9 bases. This CDR3 is built from 13 residues. With 4 bases clipped from V and 14 bases from J, the junction kept 11 bases outside the gene matches. From germline, CDR1 is PRHDT and CDR2 FYEKMQ (reference sequence). The CDR3: CASSSRDRDRRTF. Written as DNA, the CDR3 is TGTGCCAGCAGCTCACGGGACAGGGACCGTCGGACCTTC.

This clonotype has only a few counts. The chain employs TRBV20-1 and TRBJ1-2; 7 bases align to TRBD1. The junction had 7 bases not matched to a gene; V was cut back by 6 bases and J by 6 bases. CDR3 length: 12 residues. Germline V CDR1 and CDR2: DFQATT, SNEGSKA (reference sequence). The CDR3 reads CSARQGMHGYTF. The CDR3 DNA follows: TGCAGTGCACGACAGGGAATGCATGGCTACACCTTC.

The CDR3 protein is CASIAGGPLGTDTQYF. Here the CDR3 DNA reads TGTGCCAGCATTGCGGGAGGGCCTTTGGGCACAGATACGCAGTATTTT. The rearrangement uses TRBV28 and TRBJ2-3; TRBD2 agrees at 9 bases. This CDR3 has 16 amino acids. Germline V gene sequence: CDR1 MDHEN, CDR2 SYDVKM. V was clipped by 7 bases and J by 1 base; unmatched bases: 9.

In its sample, this clonotype was seen a few times. As DNA, the CDR3 is TGCGCCAGCAGCGCAGGGATCGGCACTGAAGCTTTCTTT. It codes for CASSAGIGTEAFF. The V and J genes are TRBV5-1 and TRBJ1-1; weak D call: TRBD1 (5 bases). Germline-derived CDR1 and CDR2 are SGHRS and YFSETQ. The CDR3 is 13 residues long. V was pared by 4 bases and J by 4 bases, with 11 bases between.

This clonotype was detected only a few times. This sequence joins TRBV20-1 and TRBJ2-5; 8 bases line up with TRBD1. The CDR3 runs 14 residues. Germline CDR1 is DFQATT and CDR2 is SNEGSKA (reference sequence). V trimming: 4 bases; J trimming: 1 base; junction bases outside the gene matches: 5. For the CDR3, the DNA is TGCAGTGCTACCCGGGACAGGTCCCAAGAGACCCAGTACTTC. It yields the protein CSATRDRSQETQYF.

This clonotype came up a few times. This sequence joins TRBV7-6 and TRBJ2-7; D gene ambiguous. Germline CDR1 reads SGHVS; CDR2 reads FNYEAQ. The CDR3 loop spans 16 amino acids. Deletions cut 1 base from V and 0 bases from J, with 13 bases between. CDR3 residues: CASSLGAGRRSYEQYF. The CDR3 DNA is TGTGCCAGCAGCTTAGGTGCAGGCCGACGCTCCTACGAGCAGTACTTC.

This clonotype has just a few counts. The chain is built from TRBV5-1 and TRBJ2-6; TRBD2 is a possible D gene (5 bases). Between the trimmed V and J ends, which lost 4 bases and 2 bases, there was a span of 10 bases. Germline V gene lookup returns CDR1 SGHRS and CDR2 YFSETQ. This CDR3 contains 15 residues. The CDR3 here is CASSKLVTGANVLTF. The CDR3 DNA is TGCGCCAGCAGCAAACTAGTTACTGGGGCCAACGTCCTGACTTTC.

About this clonotype: At one boundary the junction diverges from the germline segment, which might be a read error. The chain combines TRBV20-1 with TRBJ1-5; 10 bases align to TRBD1. Germline assignment: CDR1 DFQATT and CDR2 SNEGSKA (reference sequence). The CDR3 has 18 residues. The CDR3 nucleotides are TGCTGTGCTAGAGACAAGACAGGGGGCGCGTTGGGCAATCAGCCCCAGCATTTT. It yields the protein CCARDKTGGALGNQPQHF.

This clonotype showed up just a few times. J is TRBJ2-5 and V is TRBV5-1; 9 bases are a match to TRBD1. J was trimmed by 7 bases and V by 4 bases; bases with no gene match: 5. CDR1 and CDR2 (germline): SGHRS, YFSETQ. The CDR3 loop spans 13 amino acids. The CDR3, as DNA: TGCGCCAGCAGCGACCTGGACAGGGGGACCCAGTACTTC. Protein: CASSDLDRGTQYF. The complete variable domain, with remaining parts taken from reference TRBV5-1 and TRBJ2-5, reads KAGVTQTPRYLIKTRGQQVTLSCSPISGHRSVSWYQQTPGQGLQFLFEYFSETQRNKGNFPGRFSGRQFSNSRSEMNVSTLELGDSALYLCASSDLDRGTQYFGPGTRLLVL.

The DNA of the CDR3 is TGCAGTGCTAGGCGGGAGAGCTCCTATAATTCACCCCTCCACTTT. This translates into CSARRESSYNSPLHF. This chain uses TRBV20-1 with TRBJ1-6, with no clear D. CDR3 length equals 15 residues. CDR1 DFQATT and CDR2 SNEGSKA come from the germline V gene (reference sequence). Trimming pared 3 bases from V and 0 bases from J, leaving 9 bases between.

This clonotype was counted between two and nine times. The CDR3 coding sequence is TGCGCCAGCAGCTCACTCGGGACTACCCTTCAAGAGACCCAGTACTTC. Residues: CASSSLGTTLQETQYF. The chain combines TRBV5-1 with TRBJ2-5; TRBD2 matches at 7 bases. Trimming cost V 3 bases and J 2 bases; bases outside gene matches: 10. The CDR3 is 16 amino acids. CDR1 is SGHRS, CDR2 YFSETQ, per germline.

The rearrangement uses TRBV20-1 and TRBJ2-3; no definite D call. The CDR3 sequence is 11 residues long. CDR1 DFQATT and CDR2 SNEGSKA come from the germline V gene (reference sequence). V gave up 3 bases and J gave up 5 bases, with 6 bases separating them. The CDR3 spells CSASRIDTQYF. CDR3 coding DNA: TGCAGTGCTAGCAGGATAGATACGCAGTATTTT.

This CDR3 reads CASSLVFWGEAHEQYF. As DNA, the CDR3 is TGTGCCAGCAGCTTAGTCTTCTGGGGGGAGGCCCACGAGCAGTACTTC. V gene TRBV7-2 combines with J gene TRBJ2-7, with a possible D match to TRBD2 (6 bases). V lost 1 base and J 5 bases, leaving 18 bases between the germline ends. The CDR3 is 16 residues long. Per the germline V gene, CDR1 is SGHTA and CDR2 is FQGNSA.

The chain combines TRBV29-1 with TRBJ2-7; D might be TRBD1 (5 bases). CDR1 and CDR2 from the germline V gene are SQVTM and ANQGSEA. The CDR3 contains 14 residues. Trimming pared 8 bases from V and 1 base from J, leaving 18 bases between. The CDR3 protein is CSFVRQGLSYEQYF. CDR3 in DNA: TGCAGCTTTGTAAGGCAGGGCCTTTCCTACGAGCAGTACTTC.

The rearrangement links TRBV6-1 to TRBJ2-7; 7 bases fit TRBD1. The CDR3 runs 14 residues. After removal of 6 bases from V and 0 bases from J, the junction contained 5 bases not matched to a gene. The germline gives CDR1 MNHNS, CDR2 SASEGT. CDR3 sequence: CASSLTGISYEQYF. Written as DNA, the CDR3 is TGTGCCAGCAGCCTGACAGGGATCTCCTACGAGCAGTACTTC.

The chain recombines TRBV27 with TRBJ2-7; 9 nucleotides line up with TRBD2. CDR3 length: 14 amino acids. CDR1 is MNHEY, CDR2 SMNVEV, per germline (reference sequence). Germline trimming cut 0 bases from V and 7 bases from J; bases unmatched to any gene: 4. The CDR3 DNA sequence: TGTGCCAGCAGTTTATCTAGCGGGAGATTTGAGCAGTACTTC. Encoded protein: CASSLSSGRFEQYF.

The chain has TRBV2 and TRBJ2-1; 7 bases are shared with TRBD1. Germline V gives CDR1 SNHLY, CDR2 FYNNEI. V gave up 6 bases and J gave up 5 bases; unmatched junction bases: 4. This CDR3 contains 13 residues. CDR3 residues: CASRGQAHNEQFF. Written as DNA, the CDR3 is TGTGCCAGCAGAGGACAGGCCCACAATGAGCAGTTCTTC.

A few counts support this clonotype. The chain has TRBV9 and TRBJ2-6; perhaps TRBD2 as D (6 bases). Trimming took 0 bases from V and 0 from J, leaving 10 bases between them. CDR3 length: 17 amino acids. Germline V CDR1 and CDR2: SGDLS, YYNGEE. CDR3 sequence reads: CASSVVPGGSGANVLTF. Written as DNA, the CDR3 is TGTGCCAGCAGCGTAGTCCCCGGGGGCTCTGGGGCCAACGTCCTGACTTTC.

This clonotype was counted between two and nine times. The J gene is TRBJ1-5, the V gene TRBV27; 7 bases agree with TRBD1. Germline CDR1 reads MNHEY; CDR2 reads SMNVEV (reference sequence). Losses at the gene ends were 0 bases for V and 6 bases for J; bases not matched to a gene: 11. This CDR3 region has 17 residues. The CDR3 spells CASSLSKGQGVGQPQHF. CDR3 in DNA: TGTGCCAGCAGTTTATCGAAGGGGCAGGGGGTCGGTCAGCCCCAGCATTTT.

V is TRBV5-1 and J is TRBJ2-7; TRBD2 might be the D (6 bases). With 0 bases removed from V and 2 bases from J, the gap between germline ends came to 12 bases. The CDR3 is made up of 15 amino acids. Germline loops: CDR1 SGHRS, CDR2 YFSETQ. Here the CDR3 reads CASSLVGRETYEQYF. The CDR3 coding sequence is TGCGCCAGCAGCTTGGTAGGACGGGAGACCTACGAGCAGTACTTC. The full variable domain, in which reference TRBV5-1 and TRBJ2-7 provide the parts outside the CDR3, is KAGVTQTPRYLIKTRGQQVTLSCSPISGHRSVSWYQQTPGQGLQFLFEYFSETQRNKGNFPGRFSGRQFSNSRSEMNVSTLELGDSALYLCASSLVGRETYEQYFGPGTRLTVT.

This clonotype was observed a few times. This chain connects TRBV5-4 to TRBJ2-1, with 9 bases aligning to TRBD1. Germline loops: CDR1 SGHNT, CDR2 YYREEE (reference sequence). Losses at the gene ends were 1 base for V and 8 bases for J; bases not matched to a gene: 10. The CDR3 is 16 amino acids. DNA of the CDR3: TGTGCCAGCAGCTTGTTCGGGACAGGGCGATATTATGAGCAGTTCTTC. The encoded protein is CASSLFGTGRYYEQFF.

This sequence joins TRBV6-1 and TRBJ2-5; 7 bases are a match to TRBD1. Per the germline V gene, CDR1 is MNHNS and CDR2 is SASEGT. This CDR3 contains 14 residues. Unmatched junction bases numbered 6, after V lost 4 bases and J lost 4 bases. The chain's CDR3 is CASSGQGLGETQYF. Written as DNA, the CDR3 is TGTGCCAGCAGTGGACAGGGTTTAGGAGAGACCCAGTACTTC.

The J gene is TRBJ1-3, the V gene TRBV20-1; D is ambiguous. Germline V gene lookup returns CDR1 DFQATT and CDR2 SNEGSKA (reference sequence). Deletions cut 1 base from V and 7 bases from J, with 11 bases between. There are 13 residues in the CDR3. The CDR3 spells CSARVQALNTIYF. For the CDR3, the DNA is TGCAGTGCTAGAGTTCAGGCTTTGAACACCATATATTTT.

This clonotype was counted a few times. The V and J genes are TRBV29-1 and TRBJ1-2; possible D gene TRBD1, 5 bases. Germline loops: CDR1 SQVTM, CDR2 ANQGSEA. The CDR3 is 11 residues long. The V gene lost 1 base and the J gene lost 12 bases, with 12 bases spanning the gap. The CDR3 DNA reads as TGCAGCGTTGAAGTGAGCGGACAAAACACCTTC. Translated, it gives CSVEVSGQNTF.

This clonotype came up a few times. V gene TRBV10-2 combines with J gene TRBJ1-2, with D possibly being TRBD1 (5 bases). Per germline, CDR1 WSHSY and CDR2 SAAADI. V was cut by 0 bases and J by 2 bases, with 10 bases left in between. The CDR3 length is 15 residues. CDR3 residues: CASSESWGLNYGYTF. For the CDR3, the DNA is TGCGCCAGCAGTGAGTCATGGGGGTTAAACTATGGCTACACCTTC.

The sample holds a few counts of this clonotype. This chain connects TRBV5-1 to TRBJ2-3; D may be TRBD2 (6 bases). Trimming removed 1 base from V and 2 bases from J, with 14 bases in between. CDR1 SGHRS and CDR2 YFSETQ come from the germline V gene. The CDR3 is made up of 16 amino acids. The CDR3 bases are TGCGCCAGCAGCTTGATGCTAGCGCACGTCACAGATACGCAGTATTTT. Amino acids: CASSLMLAHVTDTQYF.

This clonotype was counted between two and nine times. The chain couples TRBV7-2 to TRBJ2-2; D is perhaps TRBD2 (5 bases). V lost 2 bases and J lost 3, with 7 bases in between. Looked up from germline, CDR1 is SGHTA and CDR2 is FQGNSA. This CDR3 comprises 14 residues. The CDR3 DNA follows: TGTGCCAGCAGCTTAACGCGGGACACCGGGGAGCTGTTTTTT. Its translation: CASSLTRDTGELFF.

The chain has TRBV5-1 and TRBJ2-3, with D perhaps matching TRBD1 (6 bases). The germline V gene has CDR1 SGHRS and CDR2 YFSETQ. The CDR3 sequence is 14 residues long. V dropped 5 bases and J dropped 3 bases, with 13 bases sitting between them. The DNA for the CDR3 is TGCGCCAGCAGTCAGGGGTCCTGGACAGATACGCAGTATTTT. Residues: CASSQGSWTDTQYF.

The chain uses TRBV10-3 and TRBJ2-7; D gene uncertain. The CDR3 contains 16 residues. V lost 9 bases to trimming and J lost 0 bases, with 21 bases between them. Germline assignment: CDR1 ENHRY and CDR2 SYGVKD. CDR3 in amino acids: CAMALLEHLSSYEQYF. CDR3 nucleotides: TGTGCCATGGCCCTCCTCGAACACCTAAGCTCCTACGAGCAGTACTTC.